This entry features one TCR beta chain sequence. Its antigen remains unknown. Measured with immunoSEQ multiplex PCR; TCRdb has only the in-frame clones, and not every one. Of 55,000 to 90,000 clones in the sample, 80% to 90% were seen once. Sampled blood was obtained at baseline, cycle 4 day 1, and cycle 7 day 1. This sample is drawn from a study of OX40 agonist ivuxolimab in advanced cancers. Study summary: There were three patients with partial responses, one having hepatocellular carcinoma and two cutaneous melanoma. The study, taken as a whole, reports: The CD4+ and CD8+ T cells in the blood had expanded clonally by week 6 at 0.1 to 3.0 mg/kg.

The CDR3 consists of 13 residues. Trimming removed 1 base from V and 11 bases from J, with 9 bases in between. CDR1 MGHRA and CDR2 YSYEKL come from the germline V gene. This specimen was CD4+ or CD8+ T cells sorted from blood, taken in a trial of the OX40 agonist ivuxolimab. This TCR derives from an adult with an advanced solid tumor such as melanoma, head and neck, liver or kidney cancer. The J gene is TRBJ1-6, the V gene TRBV4-1, with unresolved D. CDR3 sequence reads: CASSQGHRTPLHF. The CDR3, as DNA: TGCGCCAGCAGCCAAGGACATAGAACACCCCTCCACTTT.